The T cell receptor beta chain described here comes from a study of T cell repertoires in cytomegalovirus infection. Study in general: The public TCR beta signatures pointed to both CMV infection and matching HLA type. The study, taken as a whole, reports: Totalled public TCR beta family frequency picked out people who carried CMV plus the relevant HLA.

MiXCR, run by TCRdb on the reads, gives a single entry per CDR3 protein. The sample lists 100,000 to 150,000 distinct CDR3 sequences, about 24% occurring once. Turning to this clonotype: Its cognate antigen is unknown.

The CDR3 contains 15 residues. Per the germline V gene, CDR1 is SGHNT and CDR2 is YENEEA. Unmatched junction bases numbered 4, after V lost 5 bases and J lost 0 bases. The rearrangement joins TRBV11-3 to TRBJ2-1; 7 bases line up with TRBD2. This receptor was taken from a human donor in good health (CMV status not recorded). Some clones in this sample may be carry-over from other donors' samples. Sequencing used PBMCs, sequenced either directly or after in vitro stimulation (not recorded which). Here the CDR3 DNA reads TGTGCCAGCAGCCTTGGACTAGACTCCTACAATGAGCAGTTCTTC. Translated, it gives CASSLGLDSYNEQFF. The whole variable domain, filled in from reference TRBV11-3 and TRBJ2-1, reads EAGVVQSPRYKIIEKKQPVAFWCNPISGHNTLYWYLQNLGQGPELLIRYENEEAVDDSQLPKDRFSAERLKGVDSTLKIQPAELGDSAVYLCASSLGLDSYNEQFFGPGTRLTVL.